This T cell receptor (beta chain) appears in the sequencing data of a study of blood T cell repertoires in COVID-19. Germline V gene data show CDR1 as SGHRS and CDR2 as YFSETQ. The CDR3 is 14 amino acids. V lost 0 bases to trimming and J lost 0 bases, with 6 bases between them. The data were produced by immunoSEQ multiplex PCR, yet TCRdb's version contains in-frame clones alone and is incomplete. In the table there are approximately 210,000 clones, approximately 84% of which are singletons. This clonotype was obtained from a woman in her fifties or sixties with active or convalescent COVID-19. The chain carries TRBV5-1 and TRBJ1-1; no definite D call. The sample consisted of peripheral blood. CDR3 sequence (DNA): TGCGCCAGCAGCTTGGAATTAATGAACACTGAAGCTTTCTTT. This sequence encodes CASSLELMNTEAFF.